One and the same sample provided the 16 T cell receptor beta chains below, sequenced in a study of human versus mouse CDR3 diversity and MHC coevolution. Sequencing used immunoSEQ multiplex PCR; TCRdb keeps in-frame clones, though not all of them. The sample carries tens of thousands of clones, 94% recorded once. Sequenced material: naive CD4+ T cells from blood. Noted subset: CD45RO-negative CD62L-positive naive CD4 T cells. The receptors were gathered from a person aged 60 to 70 in good health.

The V call is TRBV6-5, the J call TRBJ2-7; 7 bases agree with TRBD2. The V segment lost 7 bases and the J segment 0 bases; nucleotides outside the gene matches: 6. CDR3 length: 14 residues. CDR1 MNHEY and CDR2 SVGAGI come from the germline V gene. The CDR3 reads CASKKRDGSYEQYF. The CDR3 DNA follows: TGTGCCAGCAAGAAGCGGGATGGCTCCTACGAGCAGTACTTC.

This chain connects TRBV19 to TRBJ1-1; 8 nucleotides agree with TRBD1. V lost 5 bases, J lost 1 base, and 6 bases stayed unmatched. Germline V lookup: CDR1 LNHDA, CDR2 SQIVND (reference sequence). The CDR3 has 15 amino acids. The CDR3, as DNA: TGTGCCAGTAGTTTACACAGGGGGAAGAACACTGAAGCTTTCTTT. Translating it yields CASSLHRGKNTEAFF.

The CDR3 protein is CASSLRGSGRTDTQYF. DNA of the CDR3: TGTGCCAGCAGTCTGAGGGGTAGCGGGAGAACCGATACGCAGTATTTT. The V call is TRBV6-6, the J call TRBJ2-3, with TRBD2 matching over 9 bases. In germline, CDR1 is MNHNY, CDR2 SVGAGI (reference sequence). J was trimmed by 6 bases and V by 5 bases; bases with no gene match: 12. The CDR3 extends over 16 amino acids.

V and J are TRBV2 and TRBJ1-2; D is possibly TRBD1 (5 bases). Trimming shortened V by 4 bases and J by 8 bases, and 8 bases separated the two germline ends. The CDR3 totals 11 residues. CDR1 and CDR2 (germline): SNHLY, FYNNEI. CDR3 sequence (DNA): TGTGCCAGCAGTGCAGGGCCGGGCTACACCTTC. Protein product: CASSAGPGYTF.

The V gene is TRBV21-1, the J gene TRBJ2-2; the table's TRBD2 call for D was not verified on the DNA. TRBV21-1 is listed as a pseudogene. The CDR3 totals 16 residues. Here the CDR3 DNA reads TGTGCCAGCAGCAAAGACCAGGGCGGGGGCACCGGGGAGCTGTTTTTT. Residues: CASSKDQGGGTGELFF.

The chain couples TRBV7-2 to TRBJ2-2, with no clear D. The CDR3 spans 15 residues. Germline CDR1 SGHTA, CDR2 FQGNSA. Between the trimmed V and J ends, which lost 2 bases and 2 bases, there was a span of 9 bases. CDR3 in DNA: TGTGCCAGCAGCTTACAAAGCGCTAACACCGGGGAGCTGTTTTTT. Its protein is CASSLQSANTGELFF.

The chain carries TRBV5-1 and TRBJ2-7, with TRBD2 matching 7 bases. The V and J ends lost 3 bases and 5 bases, in that order; junction bases with no gene match: 8. The CDR3 spans 14 residues. Per germline, CDR1 SGHRS and CDR2 YFSETQ. The CDR3 DNA follows: TGCGCCAGCAGCTGGGCGGGAGTTTCTGACGAGCAGTACTTC. Translation: CASSWAGVSDEQYF. Full variable domain (rest looked up from reference TRBV5-1 and TRBJ2-7): KAGVTQTPRYLIKTRGQQVTLSCSPISGHRSVSWYQQTPGQGLQFLFEYFSETQRNKGNFPGRFSGRQFSNSRSEMNVSTLELGDSALYLCASSWAGVSDEQYFGPGTRLTVT.

V usage is TRBV18 and J usage is TRBJ2-2, with 7 nucleotides matching TRBD2. There are 16 residues in the CDR3. With V trimmed by 5 bases and J by 1 base, 7 bases remained unmatched. The germline CDR1 and CDR2 sequences are KGHSH and LQKENI. This CDR3 reads CASSSSGGENTGELFF. In nucleotides, the CDR3 is TGTGCCAGCTCATCCTCGGGGGGAGAGAACACCGGGGAGCTGTTTTTT. The full variable domain, its missing parts supplied by reference TRBV18 and TRBJ2-2, is NAGVMQNPRHLVRRRGQEARLRCSPMKGHSHVYWYRQLPEEGLKFMVYLQKENIIDESGMPKERFSAEFPKEGPSILRIQQVVRGDSAAYFCASSSSGGENTGELFFGEGSRLTVL.

The rearrangement links TRBV5-1 to TRBJ2-7; 9 nucleotides agree with TRBD1. Per the germline V gene, CDR1 is SGHRS and CDR2 is YFSETQ. V lost 2 bases and J lost 4; bases outside the gene matches: 7. There are 15 residues in the CDR3. In DNA, the CDR3 is TGCGCCAGCAGCTTTGGACAGGGGTCGTTATACGAGCAGTACTTC. Its protein is CASSFGQGSLYEQYF.

This chain links TRBV19 with TRBJ2-1, with 7 bases matching TRBD2. J lost 9 bases, V lost 5 bases, and 7 bases had no gene match. The CDR3 loop spans 13 amino acids. Germline assignment: CDR1 LNHDA and CDR2 SQIVND (reference sequence). This CDR3 is CASSVGLVFEQFF. In nucleotides, the CDR3 is TGTGCCAGTAGTGTCGGACTAGTTTTTGAGCAGTTCTTC.

This clone was recorded once. The chain is built from TRBV2 and TRBJ2-7, with 10 nucleotides matching TRBD2. Germline V lookup: CDR1 SNHLY, CDR2 FYNNEI. The ends lost 6 bases at V and 2 bases at J; junction bases unmatched: 7. The CDR3 extends over 15 amino acids. The CDR3 spells CASSTEAGGTYEQYF. DNA of the CDR3: TGTGCCAGCAGCACCGAAGCGGGAGGGACCTACGAGCAGTACTTC. Based on the CDR3 plus reference TRBV2 and TRBJ2-7, the full variable domain is EPEVTQTPSHQVTQMGQEVILRCVPISNHLYFYWYRQILGQKVEFLVSFYNNEISEKSEIFDDQFSVERPDGSNFTLKIRSTKLEDSAMYFCASSTEAGGTYEQYFGPGTRLTVT.

This chain joins TRBV7-9 and TRBJ1-4, with 7 bases identical to TRBD1. Germline V gene data show CDR1 as SEHNR and CDR2 as FQNEAQ (reference sequence). V was clipped by 5 bases and J by 8 bases; unmatched bases: 8. This CDR3 is 14 amino acids long. DNA of the CDR3: TGTGCCAGCAGCCAGGACAGGCTCGGAGAAAAACTGTTTTTT. This encodes CASSQDRLGEKLFF.

The chain uses TRBV10-1 and TRBJ2-5; 7 bases match TRBD1. The J call may be faulty, since TRBJ2-7 better matches the DNA end. This CDR3 spans 15 amino acids. Germline V CDR1 and CDR2: WNHNN, SYGVQD (reference sequence). The chain's CDR3 is CASSQGDRRPYEQYF. In DNA, the CDR3 is TGCGCCAGCAGTCAGGGGGATCGAAGGCCTTACGAGCAGTACTTC.

This chain joins TRBV2 and TRBJ2-2; 13 bases are a match to TRBD2. V shed 9 bases and J 1 base; nucleotides not matched to a gene: 5. Germline CDR1 reads SNHLY; CDR2 reads FYNNEI. CDR3 length: 16 residues. DNA of the CDR3: TGTGCCAGTCTCGGGACTAGCGGGATGAACACCGGGGAGCTGTTTTTT. Amino acids: CASLGTSGMNTGELFF.

V usage is TRBV9 and J usage is TRBJ1-1, with a possible D match to TRBD1 (5 bases). From germline, CDR1 is SGDLS and CDR2 YYNGEE. The CDR3 totals 17 residues. V shed 6 bases and J shed 1 base, with 22 bases lying between them. CDR3 bases: TGTGCCAGCAATAAGGGGTGGGTCTCAGCGGGGAACACTGAAGCTTTCTTT. It yields the protein CASNKGWVSAGNTEAFF.

In the case of this clone: Other nucleotide sequences in the sample specify the same CDR3. The rearrangement uses TRBV9 and TRBJ2-3; 7 positions agree with TRBD1. V lost 3 bases, J lost 2 bases, and 6 bases stayed unmatched. The CDR3 sequence is 15 residues long. The germline V gene has CDR1 SGDLS and CDR2 YYNGEE. The DNA for the CDR3 is TGTGCCAGCAGCGCCCGGGACAGTTACACAGATACGCAGTATTTT. Residues: CASSARDSYTDTQYF.